The entry below describes one TCR beta chain. Judged by its sample share, this clone qualifies as medium-sized (0.01 to 0.1%). Its antigen remains unidentified. No much larger clone exists at a distance of one base, and base qualities are not known. The sample originates from a study of metastatic and nonmetastatic thyroid tumors (dated by TCRdb to about 2020). With regard to the full study: Repertoires were compared across peripheral blood and tumor or nodule tissue samples from malignant and benign thyroid patients. Here is what the overall study found, with its caveats: In both blood and tumor samples, malignant tumors were reported to have significantly higher TCR beta diversity than benign nodules.

No patient had received any treatment before thyroid surgery. Patient clinical samples collected from 2012 to 2018 were retrospectively analysed using T-cell receptor beta sequencing. V lost 4 bases and J lost 12 bases, and the count of bases not matched to a germline gene is 10. CDR1 and CDR2 are drawn from the germline V gene (reference sequence): LGHDT, YNNKEL. The CDR3 contains 14 residues, cysteine and phenylalanine counted. Just the 42-base CDR3 DNA is kept, in frame starting at base 1. Library generation was performed with PCR. Sequencing took place on an Illumina HiSeq 4000. High-throughput sequencing was used to profile the CDR3 region of the TCR beta-chain in every patient. From the authors' description of their analysis: The researchers built a classifier to tell apart papillary thyroid cancer patients with distant metastasis, based on CDR3 differences among clinicopathological groups. Repertoire diversity was assessed with the Shannon index, and tumor-blood repertoire similarity with the Morisita-Horn index. TCRdb reran the public reads through fastp at Q25 and MiXCR, keeping productive beta chains. The V and J calls shown here were made by TCRdb, not taken from the authors' results. This sample comprises some 8,000 clones, roughly 31% of them detected only once. The ten top clones hold about 20% of the sample.

The sequence is built from TRBV3-1 and TRBJ1-4; TRBD1 lines up with 8 middle nucleotides. The clonotype originates from a female donor with papillary thyroid cancer or a benign thyroid nodule (not recorded which). Some clones in this sample may be carry-over from other donors' samples. What was sequenced was tumor tissue. The CDR3 reads CASSLDRAPPQLFF. The bases read TGTGCCAGCAGCCTGGACAGGGCTCCCCCCCAACTGTTTTTT.